The text below deals with one TCR beta chain. The antigen is not known. The CDR3 contains 14 residues. Germline assignment: CDR1 SGHTA and CDR2 FQGTGA. Trimming stripped 5 bases from V and 2 bases from J, with 12 bases between. The sample belongs to a study of shared clonotypes between healthy human individuals. Study-wide context: The donors, a couple of women and a few men, were aged 18 to 49. Study-level findings and limits: An expected dependence of interdonor clonotype sharing on sequencing depth was noted. Blood was the only sampled material, and tissue repertoires likely differ. Larger estimated richness was generally recorded for naive subsets relative to memory subsets.

Sequencing was performed with immunoSEQ multiplex PCR; in TCRdb, only in-frame clones are kept and a portion is missing. The sample consists of around 2.1 million clones, about 94% of them appearing once. The sequencing sample was made of naive CD4+ T cells sorted from blood. The subset is: CD45RA+ positively selected. This clonotype originated in a man aged 18 to 30 in good health. The chain links TRBV7-3 to TRBJ2-5, with a possible D match to TRBD1 (6 bases). The CDR3 DNA reads as TGTGCCAGCAGCCCCAGGGGTGATCAAGAGACCCAGTACTTC. This encodes CASSPRGDQETQYF.